This T cell receptor beta chain was captured by sequencing in a study of T cells after yellow fever vaccination. Turning to the study itself: Fractions with few cells were prepared using SMART-Seq v4 Ultra Low Input.

The study made its TCR cDNA through 5'RACE template switching. That step introduced a universal primer site along with UMIs. TCRdb recomputed calls from the 5' RACE reads with MiXCR, one row per CDR3 protein. The table records about 370,000 distinct CDR3 sequences, roughly 10% of them present only once. Trimming cost V 6 bases and J 4 bases, with 22 bases left between them. The CDR3 spans 16 residues. The germline gives CDR1 SGHKS, CDR2 YYEKEE (reference sequence). The sequence derives from a man between 18 and 29 years old who received the YFV17D yellow fever vaccine. This chain joins TRBV5-5 and TRBJ2-5, with D possibly TRBD1 on 6 matching bases. The specimen was PBMCs, collected on the day of the first yellow fever vaccination. In DNA form, the CDR3 reads TGTGCCAGCACACCGATACCCGCCGGGACAAGAGAGACCCAGTACTTC. It codes for CASTPIPAGTRETQYF.